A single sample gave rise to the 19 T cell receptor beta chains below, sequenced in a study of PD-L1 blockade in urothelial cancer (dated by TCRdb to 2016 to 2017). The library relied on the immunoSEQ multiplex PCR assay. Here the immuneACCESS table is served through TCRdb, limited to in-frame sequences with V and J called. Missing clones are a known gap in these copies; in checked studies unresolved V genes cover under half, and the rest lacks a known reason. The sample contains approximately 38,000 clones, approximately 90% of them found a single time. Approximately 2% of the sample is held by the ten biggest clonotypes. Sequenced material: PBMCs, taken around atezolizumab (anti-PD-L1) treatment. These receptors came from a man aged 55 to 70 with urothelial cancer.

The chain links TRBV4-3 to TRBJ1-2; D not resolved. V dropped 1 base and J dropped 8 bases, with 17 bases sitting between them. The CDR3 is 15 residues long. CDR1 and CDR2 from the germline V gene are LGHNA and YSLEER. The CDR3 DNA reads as TGCGCCAGCAGCCAAGCGAGCGGTAGGGAGGAAGGCTACACCTTC. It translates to CASSQASGREEGYTF.

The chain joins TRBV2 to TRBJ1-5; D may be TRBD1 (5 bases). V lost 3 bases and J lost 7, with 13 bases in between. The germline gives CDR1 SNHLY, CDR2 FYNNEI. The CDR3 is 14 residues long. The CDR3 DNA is TGTGCCAGCAGTGAGGGGGGGGTACAGCAGCCCCAGCATTTT. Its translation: CASSEGGVQQPQHF.

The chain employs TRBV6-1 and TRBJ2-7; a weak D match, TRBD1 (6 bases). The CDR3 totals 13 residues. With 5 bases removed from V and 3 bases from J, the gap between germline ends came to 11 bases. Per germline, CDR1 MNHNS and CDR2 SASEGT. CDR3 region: CASSLARGYEQYF. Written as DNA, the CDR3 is TGTGCCAGCAGTCTTGCCAGGGGCTACGAGCAGTACTTC.

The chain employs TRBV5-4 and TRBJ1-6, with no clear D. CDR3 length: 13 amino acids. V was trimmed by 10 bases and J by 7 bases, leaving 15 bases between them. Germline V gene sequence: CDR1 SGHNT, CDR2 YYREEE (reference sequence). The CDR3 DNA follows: TGTGCCGGTTCCGGGAGGGAAAATTCACCCCTCCACTTT. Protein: CAGSGRENSPLHF.

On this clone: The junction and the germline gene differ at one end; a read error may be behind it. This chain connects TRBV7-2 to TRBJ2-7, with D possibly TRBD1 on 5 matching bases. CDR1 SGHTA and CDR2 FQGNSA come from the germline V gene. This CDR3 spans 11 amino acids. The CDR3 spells CASSYQGLLHF. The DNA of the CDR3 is TGTGCCAGCAGCTACCAGGGTCTCCTCCACTTC. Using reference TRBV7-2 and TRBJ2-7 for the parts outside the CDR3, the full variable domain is GAGVSQSPSNKVTEKGKDVELRCDPISGHTALYWYRQSLGQGLEFLIYFQGNSAPDKSGLPSDRFSAERTGGSVSTLTIQRTQQEDSAVYLCASSYQGLLHFGPGTRLTVT.

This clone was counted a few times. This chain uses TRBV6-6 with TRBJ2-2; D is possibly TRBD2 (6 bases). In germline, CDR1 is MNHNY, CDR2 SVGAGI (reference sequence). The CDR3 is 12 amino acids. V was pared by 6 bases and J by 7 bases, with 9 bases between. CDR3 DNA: TGTGCCAGCAGCCAGGGAGGCGGGGAGCTGTTTTTT. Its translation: CASSQGGGELFF.

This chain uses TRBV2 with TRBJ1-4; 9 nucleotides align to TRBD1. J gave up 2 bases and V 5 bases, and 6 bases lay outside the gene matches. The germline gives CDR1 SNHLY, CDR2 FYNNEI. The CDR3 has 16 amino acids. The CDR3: CASSRNGQGTNEKLFF. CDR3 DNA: TGTGCCAGCAGTCGAAACGGACAGGGGACTAATGAAAAACTGTTTTTT.

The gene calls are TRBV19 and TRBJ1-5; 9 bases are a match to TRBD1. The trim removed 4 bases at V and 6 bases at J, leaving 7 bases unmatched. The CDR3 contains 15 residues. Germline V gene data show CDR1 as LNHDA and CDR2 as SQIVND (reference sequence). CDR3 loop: CASSNQGQGGQPQHF. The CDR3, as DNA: TGTGCCAGTAGTAACCAGGGACAGGGCGGTCAGCCCCAGCATTTT.

The CDR3 loop is CASTLRGTNEKLFF. The DNA of the CDR3 is TGTGCCAGTACCCTCAGGGGCACTAATGAAAAACTGTTTTTT. J is TRBJ1-4 and V is TRBV19, with a possible D match to TRBD1 (6 bases). The CDR3 runs to 14 residues. V dropped 7 bases and J dropped 2 bases, with 11 bases sitting between them. Germline assignment: CDR1 LNHDA and CDR2 SQIVND (reference sequence).

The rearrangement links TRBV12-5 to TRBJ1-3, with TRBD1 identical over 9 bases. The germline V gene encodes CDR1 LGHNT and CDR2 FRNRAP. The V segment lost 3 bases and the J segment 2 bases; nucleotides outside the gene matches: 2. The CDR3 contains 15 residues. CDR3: CASGFGDRAGNTIYF. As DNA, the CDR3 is TGTGCTAGTGGTTTCGGGGACAGGGCTGGAAACACCATATATTTT.

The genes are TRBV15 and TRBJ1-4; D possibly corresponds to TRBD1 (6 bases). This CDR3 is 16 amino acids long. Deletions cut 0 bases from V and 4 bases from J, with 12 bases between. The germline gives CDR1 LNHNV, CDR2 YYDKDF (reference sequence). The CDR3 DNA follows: TGTGCCACCAGCAGAGATTGGGGGACACATAATGAAAAACTGTTTTTT. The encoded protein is CATSRDWGTHNEKLFF.

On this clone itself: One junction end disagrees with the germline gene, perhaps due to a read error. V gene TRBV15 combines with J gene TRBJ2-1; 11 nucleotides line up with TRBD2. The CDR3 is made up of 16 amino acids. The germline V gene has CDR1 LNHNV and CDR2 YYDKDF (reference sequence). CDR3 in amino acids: CATSRDVGLAGGPSIF. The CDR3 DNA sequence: TGTGCCACCAGCAGAGATGTTGGCCTAGCGGGAGGTCCTTCAATCTTC.

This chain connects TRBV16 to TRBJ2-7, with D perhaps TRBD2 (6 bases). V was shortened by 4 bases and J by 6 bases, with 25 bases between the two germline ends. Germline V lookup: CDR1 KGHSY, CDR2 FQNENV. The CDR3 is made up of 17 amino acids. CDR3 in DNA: TGTGCCAGCAGCCCGAGAAGTAGGAGGGCGGGTCCCGGCGAGCAGTACTTC. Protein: CASSPRSRRAGPGEQYF. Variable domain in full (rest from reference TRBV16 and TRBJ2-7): GEEVAQTPKHLVRGEGQKAKLYCAPIKGHSYVFWYQQVLKNEFKFLISFQNENVFDETGMPKERFSAKCLPNSPCSLEIQATKLEDSAVYFCASSPRSRRAGPGEQYFGPGTRLTVT.

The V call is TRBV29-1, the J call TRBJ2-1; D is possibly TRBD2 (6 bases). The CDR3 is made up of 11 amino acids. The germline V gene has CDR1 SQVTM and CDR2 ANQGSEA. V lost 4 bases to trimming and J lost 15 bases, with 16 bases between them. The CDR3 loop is CSVVGTSSLFF. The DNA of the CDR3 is TGCAGCGTTGTAGGGACTTCCTCATTGTTCTTC.

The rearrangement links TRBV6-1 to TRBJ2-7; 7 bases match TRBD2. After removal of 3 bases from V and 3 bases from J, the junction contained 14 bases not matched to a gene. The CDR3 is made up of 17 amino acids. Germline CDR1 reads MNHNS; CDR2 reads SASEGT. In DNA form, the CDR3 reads TGTGCCAGCAGTGACCGGGTCCTGACTAGCTTGGGCTACGAGCAGTACTTC. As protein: CASSDRVLTSLGYEQYF.

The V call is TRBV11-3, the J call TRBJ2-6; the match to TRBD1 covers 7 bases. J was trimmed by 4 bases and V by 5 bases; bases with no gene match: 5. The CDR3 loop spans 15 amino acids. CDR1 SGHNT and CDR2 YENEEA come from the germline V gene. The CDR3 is CASSRGRSGANVLTF. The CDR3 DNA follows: TGTGCCAGCAGCAGGGGGCGGTCCGGGGCCAACGTCCTGACTTTC. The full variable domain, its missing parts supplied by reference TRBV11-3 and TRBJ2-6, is EAGVVQSPRYKIIEKKQPVAFWCNPISGHNTLYWYLQNLGQGPELLIRYENEEAVDDSQLPKDRFSAERLKGVDSTLKIQPAELGDSAVYLCASSRGRSGANVLTFGAGSRLTVL.

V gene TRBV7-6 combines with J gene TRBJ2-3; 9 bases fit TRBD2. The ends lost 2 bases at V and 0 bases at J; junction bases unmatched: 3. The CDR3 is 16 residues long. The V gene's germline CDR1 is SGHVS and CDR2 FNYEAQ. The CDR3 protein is CASSLLLAGSTDTQYF. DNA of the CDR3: TGTGCCAGCAGCTTATTGCTAGCGGGAAGCACAGATACGCAGTATTTT.

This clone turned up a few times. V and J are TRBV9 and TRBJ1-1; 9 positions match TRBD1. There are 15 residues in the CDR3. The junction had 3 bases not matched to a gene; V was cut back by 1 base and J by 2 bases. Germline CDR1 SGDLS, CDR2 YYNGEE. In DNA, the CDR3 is TGTGCCAGCAGCGTAAGGGACAGGGCTAACACTGAAGCTTTCTTT. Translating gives CASSVRDRANTEAFF.

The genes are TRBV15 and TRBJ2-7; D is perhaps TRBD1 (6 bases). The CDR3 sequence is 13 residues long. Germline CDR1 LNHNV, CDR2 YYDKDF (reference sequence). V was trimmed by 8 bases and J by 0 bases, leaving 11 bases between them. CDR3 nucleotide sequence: TGTGCCACCGGGGGCGCCATCTCCTACGAGCAGTACTTC. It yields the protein CATGGAISYEQYF.